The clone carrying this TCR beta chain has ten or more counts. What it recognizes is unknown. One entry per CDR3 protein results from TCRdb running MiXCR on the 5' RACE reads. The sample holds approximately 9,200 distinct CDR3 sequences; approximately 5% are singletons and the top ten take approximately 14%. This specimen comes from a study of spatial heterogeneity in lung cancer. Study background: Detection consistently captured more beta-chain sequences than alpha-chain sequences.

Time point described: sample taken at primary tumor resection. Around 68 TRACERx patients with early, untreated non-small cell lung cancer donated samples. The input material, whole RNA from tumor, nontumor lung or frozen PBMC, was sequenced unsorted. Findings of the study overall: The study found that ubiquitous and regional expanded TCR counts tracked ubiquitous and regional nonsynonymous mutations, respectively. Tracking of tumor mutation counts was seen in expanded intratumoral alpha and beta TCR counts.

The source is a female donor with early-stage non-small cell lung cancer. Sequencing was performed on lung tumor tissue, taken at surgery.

Here the CDR3 DNA reads TGTGCCAGCAGCCCCCAGGGACTAGCAACTGAGCAGTTCTTC. This gives the protein CASSPQGLATEQFF. The genes are TRBV11-1 and TRBJ2-1; TRBD2 matches 9 bases. The CDR3 spans 14 residues. Losses at the gene ends were 5 bases for V and 9 bases for J; bases not matched to a gene: 8. Germline CDR1 and CDR2: SGHAT and FQDESV (reference sequence).